The 27 T cell receptor beta chains presented below share a single source sample, sequenced in a study of control samples from healthy donors and cancer patients. Measured with immunoSEQ multiplex PCR; TCRdb has only the in-frame clones, and not every one. The top ten hold 15% to 20% of the sample, which has about 110,000 clones, roughly 90% seen once. Source material: blood. The source of these receptors is a woman between 50 and 59 years old in good health.

This clone appeared once. V and J are TRBV7-6 and TRBJ2-3, with D possibly matching TRBD2 (5 bases). CDR1 is SGHVS, CDR2 FNYEAQ, per germline. Trimming stripped 4 bases from V and 1 base from J, with 18 bases between. The CDR3 contains 17 residues. CDR3 coding DNA: TGTGCCAGCAGCTGGCCGGTTGAGCGGATAGGCACAGATACGCAGTATTTT. This sequence encodes CASSWPVERIGTDTQYF.

The chain links TRBV11-1 to TRBJ2-1; 8 bases line up with TRBD2. Per the germline V gene, CDR1 is SGHAT and CDR2 is FQDESV (reference sequence). The CDR3 covers 14 residues. V dropped 7 bases and J dropped 9; count of bases not matched to a gene: 11. In nucleotides, the CDR3 is TGTGCCAGCAAGGATCACCCGGCGGGAGGTGAGCAGTTCTTC. This codes for CASKDHPAGGEQFF.

This chain connects TRBV6-2 or TRBV6-3 to TRBJ2-5, with 7 bases identical to TRBD2. After removal of 7 bases from V and 5 bases from J, the junction contained 16 bases not matched to a gene. The CDR3 totals 16 residues. Germline V gene data show CDR1 as MNHEY and CDR2 as SVGEGT. The CDR3 spells CASNPGGVGGSETQYF. DNA of the CDR3: TGTGCCAGCAACCCCGGAGGCGTTGGCGGGAGTGAGACCCAGTACTTC.

The chain combines TRBV2 with TRBJ2-3; D ambiguous. CDR3 length equals 14 residues. The germline V and J ends were trimmed by 5 bases and 0 bases, with 9 bases remaining between them. Germline V gene sequence: CDR1 SNHLY, CDR2 FYNNEI. The CDR3, as DNA: TGTGCCAGCAGTCCCTTCCTAAGCACAGATACGCAGTATTTT. Translation gives CASSPFLSTDTQYF.

The chain employs TRBV27 and TRBJ2-7, with 8 bases aligning to TRBD2. J gave up 1 base and V 5 bases, and 22 bases lay outside the gene matches. Germline CDR1 is MNHEY and CDR2 is SMNVEV (reference sequence). The CDR3 spans 20 residues. DNA for the CDR3: TGTGCCAGCAGTCCCCCCGTTCGTGGACTAGCAGGGAGGTTATCCTACGAGCAGTACGTC. Translated, it gives CASSPPVRGLAGRLSYEQYV.

This CDR3 is CASSKTAEKLFF. The CDR3 nucleotides are TGTGCCAGCAGTAAAACAGCCGAAAAACTGTTTTTT. This sequence joins TRBV12-3 or TRBV12-4 and TRBJ1-4; D is undetermined. V lost 5 bases and J 8 bases, leaving 9 bases between the germline ends. The CDR3 is made up of 12 amino acids.

This clone is labeled as medium-sized (0.01 to 0.1%). This chain joins TRBV29-1 and TRBJ1-2; D uncertain. Trimming took off 8 bases at V and 8 bases at J, with 15 bases between the two ends. The CDR3 is made up of 11 amino acids. Germline CDR1 SQVTM, CDR2 ANQGSEA. DNA for the CDR3: TGCAGCTCCGTCGTGGGAAGCGGCTACACCTTC. Protein sequence: CSSVVGSGYTF.

This rearrangement joins TRBV13 to TRBJ1-1, with D unresolved. This CDR3 spans 16 amino acids. V was clipped by 4 bases and J by 0 bases, with 15 bases between them. Germline V gives CDR1 PRHDT, CDR2 FYEKMQ (reference sequence). CDR3 in amino acids: CASSSLRQQLNTEAFF. For the CDR3, the DNA is TGTGCCAGCAGCTCCCTCCGTCAGCAATTGAACACTGAAGCTTTCTTT.

This clone appeared a single time. V is TRBV29-1 and J is TRBJ2-7; 7 bases align to TRBD1. The CDR3 consists of 14 residues. Germline assignment: CDR1 SQVTM and CDR2 ANQGSEA. V lost 3 bases, J lost 3 bases, and 8 bases stayed unmatched. The CDR3 DNA sequence: TGCAGCGTTGATTTGGGGACAGAGTACTACGAGCAGTACTTC. Its translation: CSVDLGTEYYEQYF.

V gene TRBV5-1 combines with J gene TRBJ1-5, with D unclear. Germline V CDR1 and CDR2: SGHRS, YFSETQ. The CDR3 runs to 13 residues. Trimming pared 5 bases from V and 3 bases from J, leaving 9 bases between. The CDR3 DNA reads as TGCGCCAGCAGTACAGACAACAATCAGCCCCAGCATTTT. Translation: CASSTDNNQPQHF. The complete variable domain, with remaining parts taken from reference TRBV5-1 and TRBJ1-5, reads KAGVTQTPRYLIKTRGQQVTLSCSPISGHRSVSWYQQTPGQGLQFLFEYFSETQRNKGNFPGRFSGRQFSNSRSEMNVSTLELGDSALYLCASSTDNNQPQHFGDGTRLSIL.

The V call is TRBV12-3 or TRBV12-4, the J call TRBJ1-2; D gene ambiguous. V dropped 4 bases and J dropped 6 bases, with 12 bases sitting between them. CDR3 length: 13 residues. The DNA for the CDR3 is TGTGCCAGCAGTTGGGCTAAGGTCGATGGCTACACCTTC. It encodes CASSWAKVDGYTF.

Here the CDR3 reads CASSNPGGTDTQYF. CDR3 coding DNA: TGTGCCAGCTCAAACCCCGGGGGCACAGATACGCAGTATTTT. This chain links TRBV7-3 with TRBJ2-3; tentatively, D is TRBD2 (5 bases). Germline CDR1 SGHTA, CDR2 FQGTGA. The length of the CDR3 is 14 residues. Trimming removed 8 bases at V and 1 base at J, with 13 bases between.

This chain joins TRBV7-3 and TRBJ1-1, with D maybe TRBD1 (5 bases). This CDR3 has 13 amino acids. Trimming stripped 5 bases from V and 3 bases from J, with 10 bases between. Germline V gene sequence: CDR1 SGHTA, CDR2 FQGTGA. The CDR3 sequence is CASSLGVYTEAFF. The CDR3 nucleotides are TGTGCCAGCAGCCTAGGGGTGTACACTGAAGCTTTCTTT. Full variable domain (missing parts from reference TRBV7-3 and TRBJ1-1): GAGVSQTPSNKVTEKGKYVELRCDPISGHTALYWYRQSLGQGPEFLIYFQGTGAADDSGLPNDRFFAVRPEGSVSTLKIQRTERGDSAVYLCASSLGVYTEAFFGQGTRLTVV.

The V and J genes are TRBV5-6 and TRBJ1-1; D perhaps matches TRBD1 (5 bases). This CDR3 is built from 16 residues. Germline V lookup: CDR1 SGHDT, CDR2 YYEEEE. Between the trimmed V and J ends, which lost 6 bases and 6 bases, there was a span of 24 bases. The CDR3 region is CASNHRRLRSRAEAFF. DNA of the CDR3: TGTGCCAGCAACCACAGGAGGTTAAGGTCAAGGGCTGAAGCTTTCTTT. Supplemented by reference TRBV5-6 and TRBJ1-1, the full variable domain reads DAGVTQSPTHLIKTRGQQVTLRCSPKSGHDTVSWYQQALGQGPQFIFQYYEEEERQRGNFPDRFSGHQFPNYSSELNVNALLLGDSALYLCASNHRRLRSRAEAFFGQGTRLTVV.

CDR3 residues: CASSIPRQGPGANVLTF. CDR3 in DNA: TGTGCCAGTAGTATTCCCAGACAGGGACCTGGGGCCAACGTCCTGACTTTC. The chain employs TRBV19 and TRBJ2-6, with 7 bases fitting TRBD1. Unmatched junction bases numbered 7, after V lost 3 bases and J lost 2 bases. The germline gives CDR1 LNHDA, CDR2 SQIVND (reference sequence). CDR3 size: 17 residues.

This clone was found once. The V and J genes are TRBV5-8 and TRBJ1-1; 8 bases agree with TRBD1. CDR1 is SGHTS, CDR2 YDEGEE, per germline. The CDR3 runs 16 residues. Trimming cost V 4 bases and J 9 bases; bases outside gene matches: 17. CDR3 bases: TGTGCCAGCAGCCCCCGTTATTTCTCCCAGGGGGCACAAGCTTTCTTT. Its protein product is CASSPRYFSQGAQAFF.

V and J are TRBV27 and TRBJ1-1; D might be TRBD1 (6 bases). This CDR3 is built from 14 residues. Germline CDR1 MNHEY, CDR2 SMNVEV (reference sequence). The V end lost 3 bases, the J end lost 4 bases, and 12 bases lay between the germline ends. The DNA of the CDR3 is TGTGCCAGCAGTTTGGGGGCGATCAGCACTGAAGCTTTCTTT. It encodes CASSLGAISTEAFF.

This clone was detected only once. This sequence joins TRBV18 and TRBJ2-2; the match to TRBD2 covers 8 bases. The trim removed 9 bases at V and 0 bases at J, leaving 12 bases unmatched. Germline V gene sequence: CDR1 KGHSH, CDR2 LQKENI. This CDR3 has 17 amino acids. The CDR3 reads CASNTLQLAANTGELFF. CDR3 bases: TGTGCCAGTAACACACTCCAACTAGCGGCGAACACCGGGGAGCTGTTTTTT. The full variable domain, rest sourced from reference TRBV18 and TRBJ2-2, is NAGVMQNPRHLVRRRGQEARLRCSPMKGHSHVYWYRQLPEEGLKFMVYLQKENIIDESGMPKERFSAEFPKEGPSILRIQQVVRGDSAAYFCASNTLQLAANTGELFFGEGSRLTVL.

CDR3 loop: CASSLLASGAYNEQFF. Written as DNA, the CDR3 is TGTGCCAGCAGCCTACTAGCGTCTGGCGCCTACAATGAGCAGTTCTTC. The V call is TRBV3-1 (or the pseudogene TRBV3-2), the J call TRBJ2-1; 7 bases agree with TRBD2. This CDR3 comprises 16 residues. Unmatched junction bases numbered 8, after V lost 4 bases and J lost 2 bases. CDR1 is LGHDT and CDR2 is YNNKEL in the germline V gene (reference sequence).

The CDR3, as DNA: TGTGCCTGGAGTTTAGGGACAGGGGGCGCAGATACGCAGTATTTT. This sequence encodes CAWSLGTGGADTQYF. The genes are TRBV30 and TRBJ2-3; 12 bases match TRBD1. V was clipped by 2 bases and J by 4 bases; unmatched bases: 4. This CDR3 has 15 amino acids. Per germline, CDR1 GTSNPN and CDR2 SVGIG (reference sequence).

This sequence joins TRBV18 and TRBJ2-1, with 14 bases lining up with TRBD2. The CDR3 is 15 amino acids. CDR1 and CDR2 (germline): KGHSH, LQKENI. V was clipped by 5 bases and J by 7 bases; unmatched bases: 4. The CDR3 region has the DNA TGTGCCAGCTCAGAAGGACTAGCGGGAGGTAATGAGCAGTTCTTC. Translated, it gives CASSEGLAGGNEQFF.

J is TRBJ1-3 and V is TRBV6-1; 9 nucleotides align to TRBD1. The CDR3 sequence is 18 residues long. Germline V CDR1 and CDR2: MNHNS, SASEGT. With V trimmed by 2 bases and J by 0 bases, 8 bases remained unmatched. CDR3 DNA sequence: TGTGCCAGCAGTGAAAGGGGGACAGGGCCTTCCTCTGGAAACACCATATATTTT. Translating it yields CASSERGTGPSSGNTIYF.

This clone was recorded only once. The V call is TRBV7-3, the J call TRBJ2-1, with 9 bases that match TRBD1. Per germline, CDR1 SGHTA and CDR2 FQGTGA. The CDR3 length is 17 residues. V trimming: 0 bases; J trimming: 7 bases; junction bases outside the gene matches: 10. Here the CDR3 reads CASSLTLPGQGNNEQFF. The CDR3 DNA reads TGTGCCAGCAGCTTAACGTTACCGGGACAGGGAAATAATGAGCAGTTCTTC.

J is TRBJ2-7 and V is TRBV7-9; TRBD1 is a possible D gene (5 bases). The CDR3 totals 14 residues. Looked up from germline, CDR1 is SEHNR and CDR2 is FQNEAQ (reference sequence). V lost 4 bases and J 4 bases, leaving 14 bases between the germline ends. The CDR3 protein is CASSSRTLNYEQYF. The DNA for the CDR3 is TGTGCCAGCAGCTCCCGGACATTGAATTACGAGCAGTACTTC.

This clone was seen just once. The chain uses TRBV4-2 and TRBJ2-2; maybe TRBD1 (6 bases). Per germline, CDR1 LGHNA and CDR2 YNFKEQ. CDR3 length: 17 residues. The germline V and J ends were trimmed by 1 base and 4 bases, with 16 bases remaining between them. The CDR3 sequence is CASSQVFTGTGTGELFF. CDR3 nucleotides: TGTGCCAGCAGCCAAGTCTTTACAGGGACGGGCACCGGGGAGCTGTTTTTT.

This clone appeared once. The rearrangement uses TRBV6-5 and TRBJ1-4, with D possibly being TRBD1 (6 bases). Germline CDR1 is MNHEY and CDR2 is SVGAGI. This CDR3 contains 15 residues. Trimming pared 10 bases from V and 5 bases from J, leaving 20 bases between. DNA for the CDR3: TGTGCCACCTCACCTGGGGGCGTCTCCAATGAAAAACTGTTTTTT. It codes for CATSPGGVSNEKLFF.

CDR3 in amino acids: CASSEDRAVITNEKLFF. The CDR3 DNA reads TGTGCCAGCAGCGAGGACAGGGCCGTGATAACTAATGAAAAACTGTTTTTT. The V and J genes are TRBV21-1 and TRBJ1-4; no check of the table's D call, TRBD1, against the DNA was made. TRBV21-1 is noted as a pseudogene. This CDR3 is 17 amino acids long.